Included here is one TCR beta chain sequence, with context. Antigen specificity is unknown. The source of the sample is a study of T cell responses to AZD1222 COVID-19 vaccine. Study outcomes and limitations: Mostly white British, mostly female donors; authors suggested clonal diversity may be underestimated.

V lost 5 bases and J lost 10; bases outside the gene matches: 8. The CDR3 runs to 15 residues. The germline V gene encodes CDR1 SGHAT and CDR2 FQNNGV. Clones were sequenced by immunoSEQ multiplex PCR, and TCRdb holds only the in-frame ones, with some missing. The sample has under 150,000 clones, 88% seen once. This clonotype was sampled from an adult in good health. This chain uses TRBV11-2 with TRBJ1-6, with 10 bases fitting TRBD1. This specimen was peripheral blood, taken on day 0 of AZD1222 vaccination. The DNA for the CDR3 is TGTGCCAGCAGCCCCCGGGACAGGGGACAATCACCCCTCCACTTT. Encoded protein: CASSPRDRGQSPLHF.